The T cell receptor beta chain described here comes from a study of cytomegalovirus exposure and HLA in healthy donors. Study results and caveats: Earlier analysis found most TCR beta V segments productive about 90% or about 30% of the time. Apart from CMV serostatus, no immune exposure information was available.

The PCR was carried out with 60 Vbeta primers and 13 Jbeta primers. The method was immunoSEQ multiplex PCR; TCRdb's version includes in-frame clones alone and lacks a portion of them. The table records approximately 100,000 clones, about three quarters of them present only once. V was clipped by 5 bases and J by 6 bases, with 10 bases between them. CDR3 length: 12 residues. Germline V lookup: CDR1 PRHDT, CDR2 FYEKMQ (reference sequence). In regard to this clone: Its antigen is still unknown.

This chain uses TRBV13 with TRBJ1-1; D not resolved. The clonotype originates from a female donor in good health and CMV-seropositive. Sequenced input: PBMCs. CDR3: CASSLTIAEAFF. The CDR3 DNA sequence: TGTGCCAGCAGCCTAACGATTGCTGAAGCTTTCTTT.